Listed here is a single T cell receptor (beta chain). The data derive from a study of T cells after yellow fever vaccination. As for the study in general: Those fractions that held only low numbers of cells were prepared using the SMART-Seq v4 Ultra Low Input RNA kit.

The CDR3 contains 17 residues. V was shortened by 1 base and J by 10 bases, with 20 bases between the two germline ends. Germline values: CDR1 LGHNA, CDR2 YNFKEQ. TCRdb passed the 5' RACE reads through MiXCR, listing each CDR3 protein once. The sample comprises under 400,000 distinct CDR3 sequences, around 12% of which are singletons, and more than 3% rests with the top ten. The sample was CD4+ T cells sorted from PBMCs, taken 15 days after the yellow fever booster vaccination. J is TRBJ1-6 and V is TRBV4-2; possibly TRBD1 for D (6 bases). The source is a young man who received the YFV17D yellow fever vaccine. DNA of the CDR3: TGTGCCAGCAGCCAAGTGGGATTTGGACAGAGGAAATCACCCCTCCACTTT. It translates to CASSQVGFGQRKSPLHF.